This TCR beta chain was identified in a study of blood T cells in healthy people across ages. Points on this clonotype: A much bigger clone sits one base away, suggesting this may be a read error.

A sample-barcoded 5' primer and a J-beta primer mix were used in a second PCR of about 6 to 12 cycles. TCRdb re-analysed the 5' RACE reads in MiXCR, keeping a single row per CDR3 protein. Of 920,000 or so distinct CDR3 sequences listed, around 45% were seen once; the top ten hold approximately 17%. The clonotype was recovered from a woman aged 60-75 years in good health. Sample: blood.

CDR3 nucleotide sequence: TGTGCCAGCAGCTCCGGGACTAGCGGAGTGGGGATTTCCTACAATGAGCAGTACTTC. It specifies CASSSGTSGVGISYNEQYF. The chain joins TRBV11-1 to TRBJ2-7; 11 bases line up with TRBD2. Per the germline V gene, CDR1 is SGHAT and CDR2 is FQDESV (reference sequence). After removal of 4 bases from V and 7 bases from J, the junction contained 21 bases not matched to a gene. This CDR3 has 19 residues.